The source of this TCR beta chain is a study of blood T cells in healthy people across ages. Then a second PCR, running roughly 7 to 11 cycles, was carried out with a sample-barcoded 5' primer and a J-beta primer mix. TCRdb reprocessed the 5' RACE reads with MiXCR, giving one entry per CDR3 protein. Seen here are hundreds of thousands of distinct CDR3 sequences, roughly 64% observed once, and the top ten hold approximately 23%. The authors isolated at least 6.5 million PBMCs per sample. CDR1 and CDR2 (germline): SGDLS, YYNGEE. This CDR3 region has 14 residues. V was trimmed by 3 bases and J by 5 bases, leaving 11 bases between them.

The receptor was derived from a man aged 25 to 45 in good health. The chain couples TRBV9 to TRBJ2-2; no clear D. The sequencing sample was made of blood. In nucleotides, the CDR3 is TGTGCCAGCAGCGCCCTTTACGCGACCGGGGAGCTGTTTTTT. Its protein is CASSALYATGELFF.